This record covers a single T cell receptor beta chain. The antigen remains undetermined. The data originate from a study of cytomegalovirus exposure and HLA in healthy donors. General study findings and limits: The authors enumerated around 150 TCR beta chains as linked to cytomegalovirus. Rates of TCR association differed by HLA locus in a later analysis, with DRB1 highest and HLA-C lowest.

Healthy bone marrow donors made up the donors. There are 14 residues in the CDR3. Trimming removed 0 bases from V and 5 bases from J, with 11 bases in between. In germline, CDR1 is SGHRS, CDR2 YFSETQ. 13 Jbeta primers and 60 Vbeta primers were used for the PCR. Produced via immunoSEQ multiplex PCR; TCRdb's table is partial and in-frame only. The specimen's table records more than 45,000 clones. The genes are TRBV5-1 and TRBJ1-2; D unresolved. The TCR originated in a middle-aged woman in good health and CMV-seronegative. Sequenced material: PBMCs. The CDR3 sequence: CASSLGQSGYGYTF. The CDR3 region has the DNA TGCGCCAGCAGCTTGGGTCAGTCGGGTTATGGCTACACCTTC.